Following are 11 T cell receptor beta chains from one sample sequenced in a study of T-cell reconstitution after alpha-beta-depleted transplantation in children. During its preparation, the TCRbeta library received unique molecular identifiers. TCRdb re-called the PCR reads with MiXCR, one entry per CDR3 protein. The sample holds some 200,000 distinct CDR3 sequences, about 6% seen once. This specimen was PBMCs, taken before TCRalphabeta/CD19-depleted stem cell transplant. Receptors originate from a girl under three years old with combined immunodeficiency, due to receive a stem cell transplant.

The chain recombines TRBV6-5 with TRBJ1-1; D unclear. CDR1 is MNHEY, CDR2 SVGAGI, per germline. This CDR3 region has 14 residues. The ends were cut back, 2 bases at V and 2 bases at J, with 9 bases in the middle. CDR3 sequence (DNA): TGTGCCAGCAGTTACGTTGGATCTAACACTGAAGCTTTCTTT. Translation: CASSYVGSNTEAFF.

At least ten counts were recorded for this clonotype. CDR3 coding DNA: TGTGCTAGCAGGCGTTTTTCGACCGGGGAGCTGTTTTTT. Translated, it gives CASRRFSTGELFF. The chain employs TRBV12-5 and TRBJ2-2; no reliable D call. Germline values: CDR1 LGHNT, CDR2 FRNRAP. The CDR3 totals 13 residues. Trimming cost V 9 bases and J 5 bases, with 13 bases left between them.

This clonotype was detected many times. The CDR3 sequence: CASSPYRVDEQYF. The CDR3 DNA follows: TGTGCCAGCTCACCCTACAGGGTCGACGAGCAGTACTTC. The gene calls are TRBV18 and TRBJ2-7, with D perhaps TRBD1 (6 bases). The CDR3 extends over 13 amino acids. From germline, CDR1 is KGHSH and CDR2 LQKENI. The germline V and J ends were trimmed by 3 bases and 5 bases, with 11 bases remaining between them.

This chain uses TRBV9 with TRBJ2-3; 8 positions agree with TRBD2. The J segment lost 6 bases and the V segment lost 5 bases, leaving 8 bases of the junction unmatched. This CDR3 comprises 14 residues. CDR1 and CDR2 from the germline V gene are SGDLS and YYNGEE. CDR3 sequence: CASSPAGGGDTQYF. CDR3 coding DNA: TGTGCCAGCAGTCCCGCGGGGGGAGGGGATACGCAGTATTTT.

The rearrangement links TRBV2 to TRBJ2-1; 8 bases match TRBD2. After removal of 6 bases from V and 4 bases from J, the junction contained 11 bases not matched to a gene. There are 16 residues in the CDR3. Per the germline V gene, CDR1 is SNHLY and CDR2 is FYNNEI. CDR3 DNA: TGTGCCAGCAGGCCCGGAGCGGGAGATTTATACAATGAGCAGTTCTTC. Protein product: CASRPGAGDLYNEQFF. The full variable domain, completed using reference TRBV2 and TRBJ2-1, is EPEVTQTPSHQVTQMGQEVILRCVPISNHLYFYWYRQILGQKVEFLVSFYNNEISEKSEIFDDQFSVERPDGSNFTLKIRSTKLEDSAMYFCASRPGAGDLYNEQFFGPGTRLTVL.

In its sample, this clonotype was seen many times. This chain joins TRBV12-5 and TRBJ1-1; 8 bases are shared with TRBD1. The CDR3 spans 16 residues. Losses at the gene ends were 0 bases for V and 4 bases for J; bases not matched to a gene: 7. The germline CDR1 and CDR2 sequences are LGHNT and FRNRAP. Written as DNA, the CDR3 is TGTGCTAGTGGTTTGGTACTTCAGGGGGCGAGCACTGAAGCTTTCTTT. It is translated as CASGLVLQGASTEAFF.

The rearrangement uses TRBV4-1 and TRBJ1-2; weak D call: TRBD1 (5 bases). Germline CDR1 reads MGHRA; CDR2 reads YSYEKL. The CDR3 contains 15 residues. V shed 0 bases and J shed 5 bases, with 13 bases lying between them. CDR3 nucleotide sequence: TGCGCCAGCAGCCAAGATAAAGGGAGGGGATATGGCTACACCTTC. Protein sequence: CASSQDKGRGYGYTF.

This clonotype was recorded many times. V is TRBV15 and J is TRBJ2-5; D might be TRBD2 (5 bases). With 2 bases removed from V and 3 bases from J, the gap between germline ends came to 10 bases. Germline V gives CDR1 LNHNV, CDR2 YYDKDF (reference sequence). The CDR3 contains 14 residues. CDR3: CATSRLRGKETQYF. CDR3 coding DNA: TGTGCCACCAGCAGACTCAGAGGGAAAGAGACCCAGTACTTC.

This clonotype was found many times. This chain joins TRBV20-1 and TRBJ2-1; D not certain. Trimming shortened V by 3 bases and J by 3 bases, and 15 bases separated the two germline ends. The CDR3 is made up of 15 amino acids. Germline loops: CDR1 DFQATT, CDR2 SNEGSKA (reference sequence). The CDR3 DNA reads TGCAGTGCTAGGGCCCTGTTAGGGAACTACAATGAGCAGTTCTTC. It is translated as CSARALLGNYNEQFF.

This clonotype was counted many times. The rearrangement uses TRBV7-2 and TRBJ2-5, with 12 bases that match TRBD2. V lost 5 bases and J lost 5; bases outside the gene matches: 3. There are 14 residues in the CDR3. Germline V lookup: CDR1 SGHTA, CDR2 FQGNSA. The DNA for the CDR3 is TGTGCCAGCAGCCAGGGGACTAGCGGGGAGACCCAGTACTTC. It translates to CASSQGTSGETQYF.

Turning to this clonotype: A single base separates this from a much larger clone, so it may be a read error. The rearrangement links TRBV7-2 to TRBJ1-1, with a weak D call TRBD1 (6 bases). This CDR3 has 14 amino acids. Germline lookup yields CDR1 SGHTA and CDR2 FQGNSA. Written as DNA, the CDR3 is TGTGCCATCAGCTTAGCATACAGGGACGCTGAAGCTTTCTTT. Encoded protein: CAISLAYRDAEAFF.